This T cell receptor beta chain originates from a study of blood T cell repertoires in COVID-19. Seattle researchers signed up patients amid active infection and tracked them longitudinally. Authors' analysis steps: Cell counts per sample came from amplifying reference gene primers. Generated by immunoSEQ multiplex PCR, the TCRdb table keeps only in-frame clones and is missing some. V and J calls plus clone size are reproduced from that table; the DNA served to infer D and trimming. The sample records fewer than 450,000 clones, over 70% being singletons. This sequence originates from a woman aged 45-65 years with COVID-19, enrolled during active disease. The material sequenced was peripheral blood.

The CDR3: CASSLDRGSEQYF. The CDR3 bases are TGCGCCAGCAGCTTGGACAGGGGTAGCGAGCAGTACTTC. This chain connects TRBV5-1 to TRBJ2-7, with 7 bases lining up with TRBD1. Per the germline V gene, CDR1 is SGHRS and CDR2 is YFSETQ. The CDR3 has 13 amino acids. The V and J ends lost 0 bases and 6 bases, in that order; junction bases with no gene match: 3.